These 8 T cell receptor beta chains originate from one sample sequenced in a study of cytomegalovirus exposure and HLA in healthy donors. Primers: 60 Vbeta forward and 13 Jbeta reverse. The data were produced by immunoSEQ multiplex PCR, yet TCRdb's version contains in-frame clones alone and is incomplete. The data show some 60,000 clones, approximately 87% seen once. Sequenced sample: PBMCs. The receptors shown here come from a man aged 18 to 29 in good health and CMV-seronegative.

The chain is built from TRBV28 and TRBJ2-2; 7 nucleotides agree with TRBD1. V dropped 5 bases and J dropped 3; count of bases not matched to a gene: 9. The germline V gene encodes CDR1 MDHEN and CDR2 SYDVKM. The CDR3 length is 16 residues. CDR3 residues: CASSPDRELDTGELFF. CDR3 sequence (DNA): TGTGCCAGCAGTCCCGACAGGGAGTTAGACACCGGGGAGCTGTTTTTT.

With regard to this clone: At one end, the junction sequence differs from germline, possibly due to a read error. The V and J genes are TRBV28 and TRBJ2-7, with TRBD2 as a possible D gene (5 bases). Germline CDR1 reads MDHEN; CDR2 reads SYDVKM. The CDR3 length is 13 residues. CDR3 protein: CASSSTSTLTMNF. Here the CDR3 DNA reads TGTGCCAGCAGTTCCACCTCGACACTGACTATGAACTTC.

The V call is TRBV5-1, the J call TRBJ1-5; 7 positions match TRBD1. V gave up 0 bases and J gave up 4 bases; unmatched junction bases: 4. This CDR3 spans 15 amino acids. Germline assignment: CDR1 SGHRS and CDR2 YFSETQ. CDR3 in amino acids: CASSLAGQINQPQHF. The DNA for the CDR3 is TGCGCCAGCAGCTTGGCGGGACAGATTAATCAGCCCCAGCATTTT. Based on the CDR3 plus reference TRBV5-1 and TRBJ1-5, the full variable domain is KAGVTQTPRYLIKTRGQQVTLSCSPISGHRSVSWYQQTPGQGLQFLFEYFSETQRNKGNFPGRFSGRQFSNSRSEMNVSTLELGDSALYLCASSLAGQINQPQHFGDGTRLSIL.

The V gene is TRBV11-1, the J gene TRBJ2-7; 13 bases fit TRBD2. Losses at the gene ends were 4 bases for V and 2 bases for J; bases not matched to a gene: 8. From germline, CDR1 is SGHAT and CDR2 FQDESV (reference sequence). The CDR3 covers 17 residues. The CDR3 loop reads CASSSWTSGGPPYEQYF. For the CDR3, the DNA is TGTGCCAGCAGCTCCTGGACTAGCGGGGGCCCTCCCTACGAGCAGTACTTC.

This sequence joins TRBV11-2 and TRBJ1-1; TRBD1 might be the D (6 bases). Germline-derived CDR1 and CDR2 are SGHAT and FQNNGV. V lost 1 base and J lost 4, with 13 bases in between. The CDR3 has 15 amino acids. The CDR3 loop is CASSLGSGHLTEAFF. The CDR3 bases are TGTGCCAGCAGCTTAGGTTCGGGACACCTCACTGAAGCTTTCTTT.

This clone was picked up a small number of times. The chain links TRBV2 to TRBJ1-1, with a weak D call TRBD1 (5 bases). The CDR3 contains 13 residues. Trimming took off 7 bases at V and 6 bases at J, with 15 bases between the two ends. CDR1 SNHLY and CDR2 FYNNEI come from the germline V gene. This chain's CDR3 is CASTPHGAAEAFF. The CDR3, as DNA: TGTGCCAGCACCCCTCATGGGGCAGCTGAAGCTTTCTTT.

J is TRBJ2-5 and V is TRBV4-1, with D possibly matching TRBD2 (6 bases). This CDR3 is built from 14 residues. The germline V gene has CDR1 MGHRA and CDR2 YSYEKL. V gave up 0 bases and J gave up 5 bases, with 10 bases separating them. This chain's CDR3 is CASSQERRAETQYF. As DNA, the CDR3 is TGCGCCAGCAGCCAAGAGAGGAGGGCTGAGACCCAGTACTTC.

The chain is built from TRBV19 and TRBJ1-2, with a possible D match to TRBD1 (5 bases). Germline CDR1 and CDR2: LNHDA and SQIVND (reference sequence). The CDR3 consists of 14 residues. The V end lost 2 bases, the J end lost 1 base, and 8 bases lay between the germline ends. CDR3 coding DNA: TGTGCCAGTAGTATAACGCAGGGTAACTATGGCTACACCTTC. Translation: CASSITQGNYGYTF. Using reference TRBV19 and TRBJ1-2 for the parts outside the CDR3, the full variable domain is DGGITQSPKYLFRKEGQNVTLSCEQNLNHDAMYWYRQDPGQGLRLIYYSQIVNDFQKGDIAEGYSVSREKKESFPLTVTSAQKNPTAFYLCASSITQGNYGYTFGSGTRLTVV.